This passage covers 32 T cell receptor beta chains from one sample sequenced in a study of cytomegalovirus exposure and HLA in healthy donors (dated by TCRdb to 2016 to 2017). Library preparation used the immunoSEQ multiplex PCR assay. For the multiplex PCR, a mixture combining 60 forward primers for TCR Vbeta segments and 13 reverse primers for TCR Jbeta segments was used. In its TCRdb copy, this immuneACCESS table keeps in-frame sequences only and misses some clones. Where compared with another copy, unresolved V genes explain less than half of these, and the others have no known cause. This sample holds about 140,000 clones; 78% were observed only once. The ten largest account for around 2.9% of the sample. Sequenced: PBMCs. The source of these receptors is a female donor in good health and CMV-seronegative.

This clone was found a few times. The chain links TRBV6-1 to TRBJ2-5; no reliable D call. The V gene's germline CDR1 is MNHNS and CDR2 SASEGT. This CDR3 has 14 amino acids. V lost 4 bases and J lost 4, with 13 bases in between. In DNA, the CDR3 is TGTGCCAGCAGTGTTGAACGTAGGAGAGAGACCCAGTACTTC. It codes for CASSVERRRETQYF.

The rearrangement joins TRBV2 to TRBJ2-7; D gene unclear. Per germline, CDR1 SNHLY and CDR2 FYNNEI. This CDR3 is 11 amino acids long. Trimming took off 1 base at V and 7 bases at J, with 5 bases between the two ends. CDR3 protein: CASSEGYEQYF. CDR3 nucleotide sequence: TGTGCCAGCAGTGAAGGTTATGAGCAGTACTTC.

The chain combines TRBV18 with TRBJ2-5, with TRBD1 identical over 7 bases. The CDR3 runs to 14 residues. The germline CDR1 and CDR2 sequences are KGHSH and LQKENI. V lost 3 bases, J lost 2 bases, and 3 bases stayed unmatched. This CDR3 reads CASSPLGQQETQYF. The CDR3 coding sequence is TGTGCCAGCTCACCGTTGGGACAGCAAGAGACCCAGTACTTC.

This rearrangement joins TRBV7-6 to TRBJ2-1; 10 nucleotides agree with TRBD1. This CDR3 has 15 residues. The V and J ends lost 5 bases and 5 bases, in that order; junction bases with no gene match: 6. Germline loops: CDR1 SGHVS, CDR2 FNYEAQ. The CDR3 sequence: CASSKDRGKNNEQFF. The CDR3 DNA is TGTGCCAGCAGCAAGGACAGGGGGAAAAACAATGAGCAGTTCTTC.

The CDR3 is CATSPGVVTGELFF. CDR3 DNA: TGTGCCACCAGCCCCGGGGTGGTCACCGGGGAGCTGTTTTTT. The chain links TRBV15 to TRBJ2-2; tentative D call: TRBD2 (5 bases). The V end lost 5 bases, the J end lost 4 bases, and 11 bases lay between the germline ends. CDR3 length equals 14 residues. CDR1 is LNHNV, CDR2 YYDKDF, per germline (reference sequence).

CDR3 sequence (DNA): TGTGCCAGCAGTGTACCGGGACAGGGGAATGAAAAACTGTTTTTT. This encodes CASSVPGQGNEKLFF. The rearrangement uses TRBV2 and TRBJ1-4; TRBD1 aligns across 10 bases. The CDR3 loop spans 15 amino acids. V trimming: 4 bases; J trimming: 5 bases; junction bases outside the gene matches: 4. Germline CDR1 is SNHLY and CDR2 is FYNNEI.

J is TRBJ1-1 and V is TRBV30, with 8 bases aligning to TRBD1. CDR1 and CDR2 from the germline V gene are GTSNPN and SVGIG (reference sequence). J was trimmed by 11 bases and V by 5 bases; bases with no gene match: 10. This CDR3 comprises 12 residues. CDR3 protein: CAWRGQGGYAFF. The CDR3 nucleotides are TGTGCCTGGCGCGGACAGGGCGGATACGCTTTCTTT. The entire variable domain, with the rest obtained from reference TRBV30 and TRBJ1-1, is as follows: SQTIHQWPATLVQPVGSPLSLECTVEGTSNPNLYWYRQAAGRGLQLLFYSVGIGQISSEVPQNLSASRPQDRQFILSSKKLLLSDSGFYLCAWRGQGGYAFFGQGTRLTVV.

This chain connects TRBV7-9 to TRBJ1-2; 8 bases agree with TRBD1. J lost 6 bases, V lost 5 bases, and 11 bases had no gene match. CDR1 and CDR2 from the germline V gene are SEHNR and FQNEAQ (reference sequence). This CDR3 spans 15 amino acids. The CDR3 is CASSPWTGSFNGYTF. CDR3 bases: TGTGCCAGCAGCCCCTGGACAGGGAGTTTCAATGGCTACACCTTC.

The CDR3 DNA follows: TGTGCCACCACCCCTAGCGGGGCCTACAATGAGCAGTTCTTC. Its translation: CATTPSGAYNEQFF. The genes are TRBV15 and TRBJ2-1; 9 bases map to TRBD2. Germline-derived CDR1 and CDR2 are LNHNV and YYDKDF (reference sequence). The CDR3 spans 14 residues. V trimming: 7 bases; J trimming: 2 bases; junction bases outside the gene matches: 3.

In this sample, this clone turned up once. The J gene is TRBJ2-2, the V gene TRBV9, with D perhaps matching TRBD2 (5 bases). The CDR3 loop spans 15 amino acids. Trimming removed 1 base at V and 6 bases at J, with 13 bases between. Germline values: CDR1 SGDLS, CDR2 YYNGEE. The chain's CDR3 is CASSVLARVPGELFF. As DNA, the CDR3 is TGTGCCAGCAGCGTACTGGCGCGGGTCCCCGGGGAGCTGTTTTTT.

The chain recombines TRBV28 with TRBJ2-5; TRBD1 matches at 7 bases. V shed 3 bases and J 9 bases; nucleotides not matched to a gene: 4. The germline V gene has CDR1 MDHEN and CDR2 SYDVKM. The CDR3 length is 12 residues. This CDR3 is CASSFAQGAQYF. CDR3 nucleotides: TGTGCCAGCAGTTTTGCCCAGGGGGCCCAGTACTTC.

This rearrangement joins TRBV7-9 to TRBJ2-7; D call uncertain. Deletions cut 1 base from V and 7 bases from J, with 11 bases between. Per the germline V gene, CDR1 is SEHNR and CDR2 is FQNEAQ (reference sequence). The CDR3 is made up of 13 amino acids. CDR3 coding DNA: TGTGCCAGCAGCTTAGGGAACGTCGGGGAGCAGTACTTC. Translation gives CASSLGNVGEQYF.

The chain uses TRBV29-1 and TRBJ1-4; D call uncertain. The CDR3 is made up of 11 amino acids. CDR1 SQVTM and CDR2 ANQGSEA come from the germline V gene. V was shortened by 7 bases and J by 8 bases, with 11 bases between the two germline ends. CDR3 nucleotide sequence: TGCAGCGGGGTCCTAGAGGAAAAACTGTTTTTT. This codes for CSGVLEEKLFF.

This chain uses TRBV28 with TRBJ1-1, with D maybe TRBD1 (5 bases). This CDR3 region has 15 residues. Germline values: CDR1 MDHEN, CDR2 SYDVKM. Trimming shortened V by 7 bases and J by 2 bases, and 17 bases separated the two germline ends. Here the CDR3 DNA reads TGTGCCAGCAATTACGCCAGGGCTTTAAACACTGAAGCTTTCTTT. Its translation is CASNYARALNTEAFF.

The chain uses TRBV19 and TRBJ1-6, with 8 bases identical to TRBD1. Trimming took 3 bases from V and 10 from J; bases not matched to a gene: 8. The CDR3 covers 15 residues. Germline V gene sequence: CDR1 LNHDA, CDR2 SQIVND (reference sequence). The CDR3 loop reads CASSIGQGGLSPLHF. The DNA of the CDR3 is TGTGCCAGTAGTATCGGACAGGGAGGATTGTCACCCCTCCACTTT.

The rearrangement joins TRBV2 to TRBJ1-5; perhaps TRBD1 as D (5 bases). This CDR3 spans 13 amino acids. Germline V gives CDR1 SNHLY, CDR2 FYNNEI. Trimming removed 9 bases from V and 2 bases from J, with 11 bases in between. The CDR3 bases are TGTGCCAGTAGGCAGGGTGGCAATCAGCCCCAGCATTTT. Its protein is CASRQGGNQPQHF.

This chain joins TRBV30 and TRBJ1-6; D gene ambiguous. CDR1 is GTSNPN, CDR2 SVGIG, per germline (reference sequence). V lost 7 bases and J 4 bases, leaving 11 bases between the germline ends. The CDR3 contains 13 residues. The CDR3 spells CASGSGYNSPLHF. In DNA, the CDR3 is TGTGCCTCTGGTTCGGGTTATAATTCACCCCTCCACTTT.

The chain couples TRBV2 to TRBJ2-6, with 9 positions matching TRBD1. Germline trimming cut 6 bases from V and 1 base from J; bases unmatched to any gene: 7. The CDR3 loop spans 17 amino acids. Germline assignment: CDR1 SNHLY and CDR2 FYNNEI. The CDR3 sequence is CASREDRGGSGANVLTF. CDR3 bases: TGTGCCAGCAGGGAGGACAGGGGAGGATCTGGGGCCAACGTCCTGACTTTC.

This clone was detected a few times. V is TRBV4-2 and J is TRBJ1-2, with D possibly matching TRBD1 (6 bases). V dropped 0 bases and J dropped 8 bases, with 16 bases sitting between them. The CDR3 runs to 15 residues. Germline loops: CDR1 LGHNA, CDR2 YNFKEQ. The CDR3 protein is CASSQDQRGAGGYTF. In nucleotides, the CDR3 is TGTGCCAGCAGCCAAGATCAACGGGGGGCGGGGGGCTACACCTTC.

This chain joins TRBV7-8 and TRBJ1-1; D is perhaps TRBD1 (6 bases). Germline V lookup: CDR1 SGHVS, CDR2 FQNEAQ. The CDR3 consists of 19 residues. Trimming stripped 5 bases from V and 0 bases from J, with 25 bases between. This CDR3 reads CASSPQRRARGYMNTEAFF. DNA for the CDR3: TGTGCCAGCAGCCCTCAAAGGCGGGCCAGGGGCTACATGAACACTGAAGCTTTCTTT.

The genes are TRBV5-1 and TRBJ1-3; tentative D call: TRBD1 (6 bases). Trimming cost V 1 base and J 0 bases, with 17 bases left between them. The CDR3 extends over 18 amino acids. The V gene's germline CDR1 is SGHRS and CDR2 YFSETQ. The CDR3 is CASSLNAGTYSSGNTIYF. CDR3 in DNA: TGCGCCAGCAGCTTGAATGCAGGGACATACTCCTCTGGAAACACCATATATTTT.

This clone was found a few times. This chain uses TRBV7-3 with TRBJ2-7; 8 bases match TRBD2. Trimming cost V 4 bases and J 5 bases; bases outside gene matches: 7. Germline V CDR1 and CDR2: SGHTA, FQGTGA. This CDR3 has 14 residues. CDR3 DNA sequence: TGTGCCAGCAGCTCAGGCGGGGGGCGAGACGAGCAGTACTTC. It encodes CASSSGGGRDEQYF. Variable domain in full (rest from reference TRBV7-3 and TRBJ2-7): GAGVSQTPSNKVTEKGKYVELRCDPISGHTALYWYRQSLGQGPEFLIYFQGTGAADDSGLPNDRFFAVRPEGSVSTLKIQRTERGDSAVYLCASSSGGGRDEQYFGPGTRLTVT.

The rearrangement links TRBV9 to TRBJ1-4; D is undetermined. This CDR3 comprises 13 residues. Germline V CDR1 and CDR2: SGDLS, YYNGEE. V was shortened by 4 bases and J by 8 bases, with 12 bases between the two germline ends. The CDR3 spells CASSPGMGEKLFF. DNA for the CDR3: TGTGCCAGCAGCCCCGGGATGGGGGAAAAACTGTTTTTT. The entire variable domain, with the rest obtained from reference TRBV9 and TRBJ1-4, is as follows: DSGVTQTPKHLITATGQRVTLRCSPRSGDLSVYWYQQSLDQGLQFLIQYYNGEERAKGNILERFSAQQFPDLHSELNLSSLELGDSALYFCASSPGMGEKLFFGSGTQLSVL.

This clone was found a few times. V is TRBV5-1 and J is TRBJ1-1; possible D gene TRBD1, 5 bases. This CDR3 spans 16 amino acids. Germline V gives CDR1 SGHRS, CDR2 YFSETQ. V was shortened by 0 bases and J by 1 base, with 13 bases between the two germline ends. DNA for the CDR3: TGCGCCAGCAGCTTGGTCTGGGGGACTTCGAACACTGAAGCTTTCTTT. Its translation: CASSLVWGTSNTEAFF.

This clone was observed a handful of times. This chain uses TRBV4-1 with TRBJ2-6, with TRBD2 matching over 7 bases. Trimming cost V 6 bases and J 2 bases; bases outside gene matches: 7. Germline V gene lookup returns CDR1 MGHRA and CDR2 YSYEKL. This CDR3 is built from 16 residues. The CDR3 is CASRRDAGAGANVLTF. DNA of the CDR3: TGCGCCAGCAGACGGGACGCGGGGGCTGGGGCCAACGTCCTGACTTTC.

The chain couples TRBV9 to TRBJ2-5; D not certain. The CDR3 sequence is 13 residues long. V shed 0 bases and J shed 3 bases, with 6 bases lying between them. Per germline, CDR1 SGDLS and CDR2 YYNGEE. This CDR3 reads CASSVGEEETQYF. CDR3 nucleotide sequence: TGTGCCAGCAGCGTAGGAGAGGAAGAGACCCAGTACTTC.

The rearrangement uses TRBV5-1 and TRBJ2-7; maybe TRBD1 (7 bases). The length of the CDR3 is 16 residues. Trimming took off 4 bases at V and 5 bases at J, with 22 bases between the two ends. Per germline, CDR1 SGHRS and CDR2 YFSETQ. CDR3 protein: CASSVGPGRGANEQYF. CDR3 DNA: TGCGCCAGCAGCGTGGGTCCTGGCAGGGGGGCTAACGAGCAGTACTTC.

This chain joins TRBV19 and TRBJ2-1; D may be TRBD2 (6 bases). The V gene lost 3 bases and the J gene lost 7 bases, with 22 bases spanning the gap. This CDR3 is built from 17 residues. Germline CDR1 is LNHDA and CDR2 is SQIVND (reference sequence). The CDR3 loop reads CASSIWAGLSGFNEQFF. The CDR3 DNA sequence: TGTGCCAGTAGTATTTGGGCGGGACTTTCGGGATTTAATGAGCAGTTCTTC.

The V and J genes are TRBV5-6 and TRBJ2-1, with TRBD2 matching over 10 bases. The V gene's germline CDR1 is SGHDT and CDR2 YYEEEE. CDR3 length equals 18 residues. V trimming: 4 bases; J trimming: 7 bases; junction bases outside the gene matches: 17. The DNA of the CDR3 is TGTGCCAGCAGCCACTCACCCCCCTCTAGCGGGAGCTTGAATGAGCAGTTCTTC. As protein: CASSHSPPSSGSLNEQFF.

The chain recombines TRBV11-2 with TRBJ2-1; TRBD2 matches at 7 bases. The CDR3 has 16 residues. The germline V gene has CDR1 SGHAT and CDR2 FQNNGV. Trimming removed 5 bases from V and 9 bases from J; junction bases left unmatched: 16. The CDR3 DNA follows: TGTGCCAGCAGCGGGATCGGGGGGACCAGACTCGGTGAGCAGTTCTTC. Translated, it gives CASSGIGGTRLGEQFF. Filled out from reference TRBV11-2 and TRBJ2-1, the complete variable domain reads EAGVAQSPRYKIIEKRQSVAFWCNPISGHATLYWYQQILGQGPKLLIQFQNNGVVDDSQLPKDRFSAERLKGVDSTLKIQPAKLEDSAVYLCASSGIGGTRLGEQFFGPGTRLTVL.

CDR3 sequence reads: CASSLERGGSLNTEAFF. CDR3 DNA: TGTGCCAGCAGCTTAGAACGAGGGGGCTCACTGAACACTGAAGCTTTCTTT. The V and J genes are TRBV7-8 and TRBJ1-1; 7 nucleotides match TRBD1. CDR1 and CDR2 (germline): SGHVS, FQNEAQ. The J segment lost 0 bases and the V segment lost 1 base, leaving 8 bases of the junction unmatched. CDR3 size: 17 residues.

The gene calls are TRBV6-6 and TRBJ2-3; D ambiguous. Trimming took off 8 bases at V and 2 bases at J, with 8 bases between the two ends. The CDR3 has 12 residues. Looked up from germline, CDR1 is MNHNY and CDR2 is SVGAGI (reference sequence). The CDR3, as DNA: TGTGCCAGCCGACTTAACACAGATACGCAGTATTTT. This translates into CASRLNTDTQYF.